The rows below give T cell receptor beta chains drawn from one sample of a study of control samples from healthy donors and cancer patients. Libraries were prepared by immunoSEQ multiplex PCR; TCRdb keeps only in-frame clonotypes and omits some of them. The table shows some 120,000 clones, with roughly 88% occurring only once. The sample consisted of blood. These receptor sequences come from a man aged 50-59 years in good health. Each CDR3 is given with its conserved first and last residue. A D gene is named only where the DNA matches it firmly. Only part of the rows carry a size: once, few, many, or a class if the clone is expanded.

CASRKDRGGNQPQHF	TGTGCCAGCAGGAAAGACAGGGGTGGCAATCAGCCCCAGCATTTT	TRBD1	few	TRBV27	TRBJ1-5
CASSLGEGYTEAFF	TGCGCCAGCAGCTTGGGCGAGGGCTACACTGAAGCTTTCTTT	NA	NA	TRBV5-1	TRBJ1-1
CATSDFIVDTQYF	TGTGCCACCAGTGATTTCATTGTAGATACGCAGTATTTT	NA	NA	TRBV24-1	TRBJ2-3
CASRAGQGHYSPLHF	TGTGCCAGCAGGGCGGGACAGGGGCACTATTCACCCCTCCACTTT	TRBD1	NA	TRBV2	TRBJ1-6
CASSMSGVGRANYGYTF	TGTGCCAGCAGCATGTCGGGGGTGGGCAGGGCAAACTATGGCTACACCTTC	NA	NA	TRBV28	TRBJ1-2
CASGPGRGGETQYF	TGTGCCAGCGGCCCGGGCAGGGGGGGTGAGACCCAGTACTTC	NA	NA	TRBV11-2	TRBJ2-5
CASSSRRNTEAFF	TGTGCCAGCAGCTCCCGGCGGAACACTGAAGCTTTCTTT	NA	once	TRBV7-9	TRBJ1-1
CASSQTSGANNEQFF	TGTGCCAGCAGCCAAACTAGCGGGGCCAACAATGAGCAGTTCTTC	TRBD2	few	TRBV3-1/TRBV3-2	TRBJ2-1
CSGRDIQITEAFF	TGCAGCGGAAGGGACATTCAAATCACTGAAGCTTTCTTT	NA	NA	TRBV29-1	TRBJ1-1
CASSPTHGTVDF	TGCGCCAGCAGCCCAACCCACGGGACAGTGGACTTT	TRBD1	NA	TRBV4-1	TRBJ1-4
CASSWGMGLVSTGELFF	TGCGCCAGCAGCTGGGGCATGGGACTGGTCAGTACCGGGGAGCTGTTTTTT	NA	NA	TRBV5-1	TRBJ2-2
CASSVGQGGTNEQFF	TGTGCCAGCAGTGTGGGCCAGGGGGGCACCAATGAGCAGTTCTTC	NA	NA	TRBV2	TRBJ2-1
CASSFNWGDTGELFF	TGTGCCAGCAGCTTTAATTGGGGGGACACCGGGGAGCTGTTTTTT	NA	few	TRBV11-2	TRBJ2-2
CASSSPLQQGKDQPQHF	TGTGCCAGCAGTTCCCCCCTCCAACAGGGAAAGGATCAGCCCCAGCATTTT	NA	once	TRBV28	TRBJ1-5
CASSSQGGTEAFF	TGTGCCAGCAGTTCACAAGGAGGCACTGAAGCTTTCTTT	NA	NA	TRBV12-3/TRBV12-4	TRBJ1-1
CATSRDLDSGANVLTF	TGTGCCACCAGCAGAGATTTAGACTCTGGGGCCAACGTCCTGACTTTC	NA	NA	TRBV15	TRBJ2-6